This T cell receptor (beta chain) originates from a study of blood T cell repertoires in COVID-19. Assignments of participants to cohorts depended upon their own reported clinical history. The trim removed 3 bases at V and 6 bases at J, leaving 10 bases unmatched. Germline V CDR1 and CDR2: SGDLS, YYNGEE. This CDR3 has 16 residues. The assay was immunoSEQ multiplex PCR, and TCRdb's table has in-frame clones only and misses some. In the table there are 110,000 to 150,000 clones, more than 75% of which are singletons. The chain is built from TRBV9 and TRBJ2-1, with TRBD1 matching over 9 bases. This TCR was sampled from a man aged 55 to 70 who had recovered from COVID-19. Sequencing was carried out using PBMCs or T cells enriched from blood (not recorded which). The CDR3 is CASSAGGGQGSNEQFF. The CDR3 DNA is TGTGCCAGCAGCGCCGGTGGGGGACAGGGATCCAATGAGCAGTTCTTC.